The rows below give T cell receptor beta chains drawn from one sample of a study of blood T cell repertoires in COVID-19. Sequencing was performed with immunoSEQ multiplex PCR; in TCRdb, only in-frame clones are kept and a portion is missing. The data contain about 88,000 clones, over 80% of them singletons. The sequencing sample was made of peripheral blood. Source of these receptors: a human donor with active COVID-19. The donor label of this sample is uncertain. The CDR3 runs from the conserved cysteine through the conserved F or W. Each record gives: V gene, J gene, D gene, CDR3 DNA, CDR3 protein. The D gene is left open where the match is weak.

V: TRBV5-5; J: TRBJ1-1; D: .; DNA: TGTGCCAGTCATAACCCCGGTGCTGAAGCTTTCTTT; CDR3: CASHNPGAEAFF
V: TRBV28; J: TRBJ2-6; D: .; DNA: TGTGCCAGCACTAAGACAGGTAGCTCTGGGGCCAACGTCCTGACTTTC; CDR3: CASTKTGSSGANVLTF
V: TRBV7-9; J: TRBJ2-7; D: .; DNA: TGTGCCAGCAGCCTATACGGGGAGAAAGACGAGCAGTACTTC; CDR3: CASSLYGEKDEQYF
V: TRBV5-6; J: TRBJ1-1; D: TRBD1; DNA: TGTGCCAGCAGCGCGGAGGGACAGGGGGCTGACACTGAAGCTTTCTTT; CDR3: CASSAEGQGADTEAFF
V: TRBV28; J: TRBJ2-3; D: TRBD1; DNA: TGTGCCAGCAGGCCCGCAGGAGGTGGGCAGGGGGCCAAAGATACGCAGTATTTT; CDR3: CASRPAGGGQGAKDTQYF
V: TRBV3-1/TRBV3-2; J: TRBJ2-5; D: .; DNA: TGTGCCAGCAGCTCCAGCGGGCCGACCCAGTACTTC; CDR3: CASSSSGPTQYF
V: TRBV5-1; J: TRBJ1-6; D: .; DNA: TGCGCCAGCAGCTTGGGGACAGCGAACCGATCACCCCTCCACTTT; CDR3: CASSLGTANRSPLHF
V: TRBV5-4; J: TRBJ2-1; D: TRBD2; DNA: TGTGCCAGCAGCTTGTTCGGGCGGGGGATCAATGAGCAGTTCTTC; CDR3: CASSLFGRGINEQFF
V: TRBV18; J: TRBJ1-6; D: TRBD1; DNA: TGTGCCAGCTCATCGACAGGGGAAGGGAATTCACCCCTCCACTTT; CDR3: CASSSTGEGNSPLHF
V: TRBV9; J: TRBJ2-2; D: .; DNA: TGTGCCAGCAGCGTAGAACAGGGAGCGGGGGAGCTGTTTTTT; CDR3: CASSVEQGAGELFF